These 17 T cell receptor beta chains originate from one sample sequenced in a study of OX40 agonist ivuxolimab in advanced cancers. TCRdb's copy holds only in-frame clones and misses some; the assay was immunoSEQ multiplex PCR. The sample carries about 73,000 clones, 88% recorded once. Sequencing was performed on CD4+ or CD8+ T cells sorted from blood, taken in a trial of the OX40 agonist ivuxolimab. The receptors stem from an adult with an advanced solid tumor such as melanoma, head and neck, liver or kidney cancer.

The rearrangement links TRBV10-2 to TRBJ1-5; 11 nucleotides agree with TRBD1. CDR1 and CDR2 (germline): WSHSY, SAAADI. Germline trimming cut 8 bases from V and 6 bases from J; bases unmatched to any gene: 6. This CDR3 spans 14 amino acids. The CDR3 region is CASSGTGGGQPQHF. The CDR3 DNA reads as TGCGCCAGCTCCGGGACAGGGGGTGGTCAGCCCCAGCATTTT.

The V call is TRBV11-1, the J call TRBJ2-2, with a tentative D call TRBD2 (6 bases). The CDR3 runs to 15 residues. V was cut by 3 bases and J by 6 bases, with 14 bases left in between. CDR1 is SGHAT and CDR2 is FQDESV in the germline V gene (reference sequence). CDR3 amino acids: CASSLALASAGELFF. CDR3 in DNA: TGTGCCAGCAGCTTGGCGCTAGCGTCCGCCGGGGAGCTGTTTTTT.

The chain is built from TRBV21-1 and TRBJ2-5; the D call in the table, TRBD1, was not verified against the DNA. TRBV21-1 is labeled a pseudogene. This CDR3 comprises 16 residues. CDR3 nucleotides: TGTGCCAGCAGCCTCCCCGCCCCACATACCCAAGAGACCCAGTACTTC. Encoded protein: CASSLPAPHTQETQYF.

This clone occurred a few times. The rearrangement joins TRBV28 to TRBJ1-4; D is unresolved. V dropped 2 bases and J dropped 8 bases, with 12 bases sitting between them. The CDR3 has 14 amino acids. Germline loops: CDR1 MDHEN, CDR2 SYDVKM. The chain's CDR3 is CASSLGLRREKLFF. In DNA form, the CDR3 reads TGTGCCAGCAGTTTAGGGCTTAGGCGGGAAAAACTGTTTTTT.

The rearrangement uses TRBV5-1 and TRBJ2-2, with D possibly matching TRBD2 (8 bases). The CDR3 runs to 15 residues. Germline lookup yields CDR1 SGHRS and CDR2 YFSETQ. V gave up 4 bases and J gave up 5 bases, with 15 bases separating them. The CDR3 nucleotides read TGCGCCAGCAGCCGGGACAGCGGGGGTACCGGGGAGCTGTTTTTT. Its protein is CASSRDSGGTGELFF. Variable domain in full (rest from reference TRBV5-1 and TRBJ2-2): KAGVTQTPRYLIKTRGQQVTLSCSPISGHRSVSWYQQTPGQGLQFLFEYFSETQRNKGNFPGRFSGRQFSNSRSEMNVSTLELGDSALYLCASSRDSGGTGELFFGEGSRLTVL.

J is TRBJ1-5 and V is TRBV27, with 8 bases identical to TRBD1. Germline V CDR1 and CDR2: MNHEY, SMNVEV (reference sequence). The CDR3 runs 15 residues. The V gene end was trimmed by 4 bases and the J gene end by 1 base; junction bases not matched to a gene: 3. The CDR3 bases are TGTGCCAGCAGTTCCTGGACAGGGAGCAATCAGCCCCAGCATTTT. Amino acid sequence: CASSSWTGSNQPQHF.

CDR3 coding DNA: TGCAGCGTTAGACAGGGGGCAACTAGCGGGTCTTACGAGCAGTACTTC. As protein: CSVRQGATSGSYEQYF. The J gene is TRBJ2-7, the V gene TRBV29-1; D might be TRBD1 (10 bases). Looked up from germline, CDR1 is SQVTM and CDR2 is ANQGSEA. V lost 5 bases and J 4 bases, leaving 24 bases between the germline ends. This CDR3 comprises 16 residues.

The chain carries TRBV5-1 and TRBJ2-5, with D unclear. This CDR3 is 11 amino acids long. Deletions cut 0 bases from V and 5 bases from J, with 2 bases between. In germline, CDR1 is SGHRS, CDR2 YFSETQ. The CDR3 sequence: CASSLEETQYF. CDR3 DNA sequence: TGCGCCAGCAGCTTGGAGGAGACCCAGTACTTC.

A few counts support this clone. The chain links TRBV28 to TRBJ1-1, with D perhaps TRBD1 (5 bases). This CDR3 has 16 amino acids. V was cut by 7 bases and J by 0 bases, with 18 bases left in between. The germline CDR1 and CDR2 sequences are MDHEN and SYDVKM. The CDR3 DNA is TGTGCCAGCACCACAGGAGGCGGGACGCTGAACACTGAAGCTTTCTTT. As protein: CASTTGGGTLNTEAFF.

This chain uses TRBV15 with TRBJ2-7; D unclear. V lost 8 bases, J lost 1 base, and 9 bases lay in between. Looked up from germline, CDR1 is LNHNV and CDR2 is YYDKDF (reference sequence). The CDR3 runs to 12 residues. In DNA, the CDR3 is TGTGCCACCGCTGACACGTCCTACGAGCAGTACTTC. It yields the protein CATADTSYEQYF.

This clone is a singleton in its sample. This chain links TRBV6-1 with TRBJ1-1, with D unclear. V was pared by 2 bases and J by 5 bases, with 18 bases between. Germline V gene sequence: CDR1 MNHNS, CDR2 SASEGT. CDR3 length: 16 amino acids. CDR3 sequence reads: CASSERGERVGTEAFF. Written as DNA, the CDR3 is TGTGCCAGCAGTGAACGTGGGGAAAGGGTGGGGACTGAAGCTTTCTTT.

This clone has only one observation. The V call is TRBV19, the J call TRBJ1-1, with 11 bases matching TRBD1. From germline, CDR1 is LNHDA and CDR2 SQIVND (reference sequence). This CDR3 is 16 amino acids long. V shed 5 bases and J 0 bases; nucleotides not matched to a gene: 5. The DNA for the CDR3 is TGTGCCAGTAGTGGGACAGGGGGGAACATGAACACTGAAGCTTTCTTT. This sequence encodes CASSGTGGNMNTEAFF.

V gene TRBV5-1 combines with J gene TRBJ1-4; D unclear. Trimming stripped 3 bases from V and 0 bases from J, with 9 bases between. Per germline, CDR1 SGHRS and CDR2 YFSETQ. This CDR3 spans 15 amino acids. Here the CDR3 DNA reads TGCGCCAGCAGCTCAGATGGGGCAACTAATGAAAAACTGTTTTTT. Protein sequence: CASSSDGATNEKLFF.

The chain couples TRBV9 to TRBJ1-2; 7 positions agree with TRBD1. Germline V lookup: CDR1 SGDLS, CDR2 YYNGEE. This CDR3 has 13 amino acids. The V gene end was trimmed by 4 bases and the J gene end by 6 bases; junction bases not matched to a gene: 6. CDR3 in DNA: TGTGCCAGCAGCCCCCGGACAGGCGATGGCTACACCTTC. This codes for CASSPRTGDGYTF.

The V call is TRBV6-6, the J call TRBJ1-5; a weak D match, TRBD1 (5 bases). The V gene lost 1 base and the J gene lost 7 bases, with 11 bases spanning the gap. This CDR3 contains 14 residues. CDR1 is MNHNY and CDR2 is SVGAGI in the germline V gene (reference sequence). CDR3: CASSYLGVDQPQHF. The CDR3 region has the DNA TGTGCCAGCAGTTACTTGGGGGTGGACCAGCCCCAGCATTTT.

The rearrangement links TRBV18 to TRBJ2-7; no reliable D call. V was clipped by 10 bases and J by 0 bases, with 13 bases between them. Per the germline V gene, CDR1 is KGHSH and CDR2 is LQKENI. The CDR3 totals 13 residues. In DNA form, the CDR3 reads TGTGCCACCCGGCAGGAAGGCTCCTACGAGCAGTACTTC. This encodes CATRQEGSYEQYF.

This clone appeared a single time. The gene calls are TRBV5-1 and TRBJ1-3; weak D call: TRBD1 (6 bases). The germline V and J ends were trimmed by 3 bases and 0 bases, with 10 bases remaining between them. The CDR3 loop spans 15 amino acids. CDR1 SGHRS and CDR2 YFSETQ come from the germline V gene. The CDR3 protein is CASSSQGRSGNTIYF. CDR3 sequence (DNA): TGCGCCAGCAGCTCGCAGGGGCGCTCTGGAAACACCATATATTTT.